This TCR beta chain was sequenced during a study of T cell clones after liver transplantation. Across the study: Subjects received no induction therapy and standard immunosuppression until randomization at 12-24 months post-transplant.

TCRdb's copy holds only in-frame clones and misses some; the assay was immunoSEQ multiplex PCR. The sample carries tens of thousands of clones, around 93% recorded once. This receptor was taken from a human patient who received a liver transplant. Part of the T cells may come from the graft donor. The sequencing here drew on CD4+ T cells from blood, taken approximately 26 months after liver transplant.

The CDR3 DNA reads as TGTGCCAGCAGTTCCTCCCAGCTAGCGGGGCAAGAGACCCAGTACTTC. This translates into CASSSSQLAGQETQYF. The chain carries TRBV27 and TRBJ2-5; 9 nucleotides line up with TRBD2. Trimming cost V 4 bases and J 2 bases; bases outside gene matches: 8. The CDR3 length is 16 residues. Germline V lookup: CDR1 MNHEY, CDR2 SMNVEV (reference sequence).